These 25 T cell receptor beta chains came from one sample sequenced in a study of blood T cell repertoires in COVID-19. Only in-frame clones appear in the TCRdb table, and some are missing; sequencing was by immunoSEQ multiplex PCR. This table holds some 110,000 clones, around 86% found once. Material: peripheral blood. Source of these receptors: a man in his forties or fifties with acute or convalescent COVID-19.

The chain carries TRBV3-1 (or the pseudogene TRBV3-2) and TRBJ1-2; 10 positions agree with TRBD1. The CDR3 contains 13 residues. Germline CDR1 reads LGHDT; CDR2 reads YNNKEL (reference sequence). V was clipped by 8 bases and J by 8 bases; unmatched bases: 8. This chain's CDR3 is CASSTGGARGYTF. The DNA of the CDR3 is TGTGCCAGCTCGACAGGGGGCGCGAGGGGCTACACCTTC.

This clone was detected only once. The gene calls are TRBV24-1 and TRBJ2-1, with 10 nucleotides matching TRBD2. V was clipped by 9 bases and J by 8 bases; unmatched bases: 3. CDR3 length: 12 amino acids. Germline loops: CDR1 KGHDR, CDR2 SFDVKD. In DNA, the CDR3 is TGTGCCACCCCTAGCGGGGGAGATGAGCAGTTCTTC. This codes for CATPSGGDEQFF.

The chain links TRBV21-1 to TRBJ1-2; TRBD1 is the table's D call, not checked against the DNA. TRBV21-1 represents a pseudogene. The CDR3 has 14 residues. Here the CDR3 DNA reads TGTGCCAGCAGCCCCCCGCAGGGGGCTAAGGGCTACACCTTC. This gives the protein CASSPPQGAKGYTF.

CDR3 loop: CASSIRGTSGYEQYF. As DNA, the CDR3 is TGTGCCAGTAGTATAAGAGGGACTAGCGGCTACGAGCAGTACTTC. The chain has TRBV19 and TRBJ2-7, with TRBD2 identical over 11 bases. The germline gives CDR1 LNHDA, CDR2 SQIVND (reference sequence). This CDR3 has 15 amino acids. After removal of 2 bases from V and 3 bases from J, the junction contained 3 bases not matched to a gene.

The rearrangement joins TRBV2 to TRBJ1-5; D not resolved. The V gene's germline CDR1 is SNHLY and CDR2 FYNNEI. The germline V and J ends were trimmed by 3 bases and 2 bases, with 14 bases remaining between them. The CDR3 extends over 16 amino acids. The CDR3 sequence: CASSDLRSKGNQPQHF. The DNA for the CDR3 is TGTGCCAGCAGTGACTTACGGAGCAAGGGCAATCAGCCCCAGCATTTT.

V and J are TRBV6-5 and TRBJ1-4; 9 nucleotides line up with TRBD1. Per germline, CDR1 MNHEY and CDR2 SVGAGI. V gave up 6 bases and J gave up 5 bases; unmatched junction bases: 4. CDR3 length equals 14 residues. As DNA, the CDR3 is TGTGCCAGCAGAGGGACAGGGATAAATGAAAAACTGTTTTTT. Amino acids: CASRGTGINEKLFF.

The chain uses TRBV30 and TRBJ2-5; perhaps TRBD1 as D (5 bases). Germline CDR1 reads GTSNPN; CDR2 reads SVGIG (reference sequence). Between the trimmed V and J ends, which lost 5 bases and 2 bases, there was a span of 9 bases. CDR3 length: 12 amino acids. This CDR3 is CAWGAVQETQYF. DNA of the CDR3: TGTGCCTGGGGGGCTGTACAAGAGACCCAGTACTTC.

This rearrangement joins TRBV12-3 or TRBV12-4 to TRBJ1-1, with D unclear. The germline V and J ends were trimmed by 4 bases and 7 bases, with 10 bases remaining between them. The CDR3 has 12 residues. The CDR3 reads CASSYSTNEAFF. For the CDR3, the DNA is TGTGCCAGCAGTTACAGTACCAATGAAGCTTTCTTT.

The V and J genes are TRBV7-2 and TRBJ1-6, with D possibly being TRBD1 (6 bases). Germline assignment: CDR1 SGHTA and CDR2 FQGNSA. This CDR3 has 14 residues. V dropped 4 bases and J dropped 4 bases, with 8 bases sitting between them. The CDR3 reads CASSWTVYNSPLHF. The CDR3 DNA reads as TGTGCCAGCAGCTGGACAGTTTATAATTCACCCCTCCACTTT.

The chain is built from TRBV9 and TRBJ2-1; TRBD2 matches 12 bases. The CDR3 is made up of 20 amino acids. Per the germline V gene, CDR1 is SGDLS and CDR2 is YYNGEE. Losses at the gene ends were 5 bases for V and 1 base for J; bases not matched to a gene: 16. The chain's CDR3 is CASSAAHPGLAGQSYNEQFF. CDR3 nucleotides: TGTGCCAGCAGTGCTGCTCACCCCGGACTAGCGGGACAGTCCTACAATGAGCAGTTCTTC.

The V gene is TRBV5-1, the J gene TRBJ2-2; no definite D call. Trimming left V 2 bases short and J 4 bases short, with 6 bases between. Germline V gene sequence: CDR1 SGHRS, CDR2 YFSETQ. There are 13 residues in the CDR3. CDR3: CASSLSVTGELFF. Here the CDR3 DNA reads TGCGCCAGCAGCTTATCCGTCACCGGGGAGCTGTTTTTT. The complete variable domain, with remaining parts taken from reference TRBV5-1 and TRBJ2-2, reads KAGVTQTPRYLIKTRGQQVTLSCSPISGHRSVSWYQQTPGQGLQFLFEYFSETQRNKGNFPGRFSGRQFSNSRSEMNVSTLELGDSALYLCASSLSVTGELFFGEGSRLTVL.

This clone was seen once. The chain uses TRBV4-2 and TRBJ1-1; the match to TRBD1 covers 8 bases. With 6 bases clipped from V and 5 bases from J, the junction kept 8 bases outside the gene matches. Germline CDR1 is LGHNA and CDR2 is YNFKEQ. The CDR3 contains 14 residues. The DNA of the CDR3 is TGTGCCAGCAGTCCTCAGACAGGGGTGACTGAAGCTTTCTTT. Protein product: CASSPQTGVTEAFF.

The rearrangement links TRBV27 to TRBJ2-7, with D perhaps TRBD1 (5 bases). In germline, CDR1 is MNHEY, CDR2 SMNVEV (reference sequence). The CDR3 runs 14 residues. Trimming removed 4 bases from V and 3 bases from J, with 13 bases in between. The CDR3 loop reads CASSSLDRNYEQYF. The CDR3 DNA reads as TGTGCCAGCAGTTCCCTCGACAGAAACTACGAGCAGTACTTC.

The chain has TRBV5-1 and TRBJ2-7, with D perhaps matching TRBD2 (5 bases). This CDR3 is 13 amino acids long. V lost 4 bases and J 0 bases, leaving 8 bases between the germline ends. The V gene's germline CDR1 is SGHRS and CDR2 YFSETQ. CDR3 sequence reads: CASSPTSSYEQYF. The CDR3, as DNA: TGCGCCAGCAGCCCTACTAGCTCCTACGAGCAGTACTTC.

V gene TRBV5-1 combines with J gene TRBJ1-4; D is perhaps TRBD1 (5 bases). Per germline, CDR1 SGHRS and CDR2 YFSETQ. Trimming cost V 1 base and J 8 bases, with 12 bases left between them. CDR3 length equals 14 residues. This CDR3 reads CASSLTGPREKLFF. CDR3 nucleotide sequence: TGCGCCAGCAGCTTGACAGGCCCCAGAGAAAAACTGTTTTTT.

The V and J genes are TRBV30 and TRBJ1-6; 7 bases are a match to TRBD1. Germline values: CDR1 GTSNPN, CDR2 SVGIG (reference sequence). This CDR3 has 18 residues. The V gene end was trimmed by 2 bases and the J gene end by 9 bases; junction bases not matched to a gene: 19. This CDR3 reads CAWSPRLAGGTVGSPLHF. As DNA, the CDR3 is TGTGCCTGGAGTCCGCGATTAGCAGGGGGGACGGTCGGTTCACCCCTCCACTTT. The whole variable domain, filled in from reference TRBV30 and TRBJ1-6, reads SQTIHQWPATLVQPVGSPLSLECTVEGTSNPNLYWYRQAAGRGLQLLFYSVGIGQISSEVPQNLSASRPQDRQFILSSKKLLLSDSGFYLCAWSPRLAGGTVGSPLHFGNGTRLTVT.

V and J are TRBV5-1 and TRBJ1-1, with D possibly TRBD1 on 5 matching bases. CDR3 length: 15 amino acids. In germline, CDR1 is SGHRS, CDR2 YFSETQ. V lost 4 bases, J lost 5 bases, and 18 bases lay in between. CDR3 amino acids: CASSPLGDVGTEAFF. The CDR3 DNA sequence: TGCGCCAGCAGCCCGCTAGGGGATGTAGGTACTGAAGCTTTCTTT.

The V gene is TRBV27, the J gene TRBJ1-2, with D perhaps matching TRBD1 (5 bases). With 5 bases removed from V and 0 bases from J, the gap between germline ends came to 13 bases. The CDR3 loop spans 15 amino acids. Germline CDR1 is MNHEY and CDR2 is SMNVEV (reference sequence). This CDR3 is CASSPTGKANYGYTF. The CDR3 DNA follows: TGTGCCAGCAGTCCAACAGGAAAAGCTAACTATGGCTACACCTTC.

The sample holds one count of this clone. The CDR3 protein is CASSFTGNQPQHF. The CDR3 DNA follows: TGTGCCAGCAGCTTTACGGGCAATCAGCCCCAGCATTTT. The chain has TRBV5-8 and TRBJ1-5; no clear D gene. The CDR3 has 13 residues. Germline CDR1 is SGHTS and CDR2 is YDEGEE. Trimming cost V 2 bases and J 2 bases, with 5 bases left between them.

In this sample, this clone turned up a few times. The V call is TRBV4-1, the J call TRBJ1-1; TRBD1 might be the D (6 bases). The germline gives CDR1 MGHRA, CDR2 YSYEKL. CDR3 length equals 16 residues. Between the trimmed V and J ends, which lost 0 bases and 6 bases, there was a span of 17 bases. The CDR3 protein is CASSQDGAGEIAEAFF. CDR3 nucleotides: TGCGCCAGCAGCCAAGATGGGGCAGGGGAGATTGCTGAAGCTTTCTTT.

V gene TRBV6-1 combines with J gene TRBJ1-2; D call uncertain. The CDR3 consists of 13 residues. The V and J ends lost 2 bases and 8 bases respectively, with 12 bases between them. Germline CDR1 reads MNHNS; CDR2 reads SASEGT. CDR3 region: CASSESVSGGYTF. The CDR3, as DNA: TGTGCCAGCAGTGAATCGGTTTCGGGGGGCTACACCTTC.

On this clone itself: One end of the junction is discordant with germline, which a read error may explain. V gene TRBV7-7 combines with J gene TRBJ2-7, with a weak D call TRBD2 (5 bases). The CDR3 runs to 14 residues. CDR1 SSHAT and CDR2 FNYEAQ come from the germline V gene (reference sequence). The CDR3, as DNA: TGTGCCAGCAGCTCCGGACTGGTCTCCTCCGAGCAGTACTTC. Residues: CASSSGLVSSEQYF.

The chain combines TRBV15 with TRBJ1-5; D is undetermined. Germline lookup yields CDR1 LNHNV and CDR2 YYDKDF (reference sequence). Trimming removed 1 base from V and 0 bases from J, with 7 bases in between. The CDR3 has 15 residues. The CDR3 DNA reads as TGTGCCACCAGCAGAGGAGATTTTAGCAATCAGCCCCAGCATTTT. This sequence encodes CATSRGDFSNQPQHF.

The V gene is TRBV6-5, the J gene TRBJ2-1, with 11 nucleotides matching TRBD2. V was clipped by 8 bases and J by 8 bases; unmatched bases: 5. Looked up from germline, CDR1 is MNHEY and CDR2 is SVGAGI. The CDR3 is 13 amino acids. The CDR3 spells CASLAGGRDEQFF. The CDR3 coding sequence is TGTGCCAGCCTAGCGGGAGGCCGCGATGAGCAGTTCTTC.

The CDR3 DNA reads TGTGCCCAAATGAGCGGCTATGCTGGAAACACCATATATTTT. It is translated as CAQMSGYAGNTIYF. The chain combines TRBV30 with TRBJ1-3; no definite D call. Deletions cut 8 bases from V and 2 bases from J, with 16 bases between. The CDR3 runs 14 residues. Per germline, CDR1 GTSNPN and CDR2 SVGIG (reference sequence). Looking up the rest from reference TRBV30 and TRBJ1-3 gives the full variable domain: SQTIHQWPATLVQPVGSPLSLECTVEGTSNPNLYWYRQAAGRGLQLLFYSVGIGQISSEVPQNLSASRPQDRQFILSSKKLLLSDSGFYLCAQMSGYAGNTIYFGEGSWLTVV.